This T cell receptor beta chain was sequenced for a study of blood T cell repertoires in COVID-19. The overall study: The cDNA or gDNA used as material had been derived from T cells, B-cell-depleted T cells, or PBMCs.

Sequencing used immunoSEQ multiplex PCR; TCRdb keeps in-frame clones, though not all of them. The sample yields over 200,000 clones, 87% seen once. Resolution of symptoms, clearance, or two negative PCRs was present in recovered Cohort 3 donors. This CDR3 has 14 residues. V lost 7 bases to trimming and J lost 4 bases, with 16 bases between them. Germline loops: CDR1 MNHEY, CDR2 SMNVEV (reference sequence). V usage is TRBV27 and J usage is TRBJ1-2; perhaps TRBD1 as D (5 bases). The specimen was PBMCs or T cells enriched from blood (not recorded which). The source of this sequence is a man younger than 40 who had recovered from COVID-19. The CDR3 nucleotides are TGTGCCAGCAAGGGGTCGGGCCCGGTCTATGGCTACACCTTC. The encoded protein is CASKGSGPVYGYTF.